This is a list of T cell receptor beta chains from one sample in a study of regulatory T cells in long-lasting Graves disease. TCRdb analysed the multiplex PCR reads with MiXCR anew, one entry per CDR3 protein. Of 300,000 to 400,000 distinct CDR3 sequences in the sample, about a sixth are singletons; the top ten hold roughly 40%. This specimen was peripheral blood mononuclear cells (PBMCs), taken at new diagnosis, from a patient treated with antithyroid drugs. The receptors come from a female donor with Graves disease. The CDR3 runs from the conserved cysteine through the conserved F or W. The D gene is left open where the match is weak. Clone size appears in some rows only: once, few, many, or a class for an expanded clone.

TRBJ1-3 NA many TRBV18 TGTGCCAGCTCACTAACGGTGACAACTGGAAACACCATATATTTT CASSLTVTTGNTIYF
TRBJ2-7 TRBD2 NA TRBV29-1 TGCAGCGTGACTAGCGGGAGCTACGAGCAGTACTTC CSVTSGSYEQYF
TRBJ2-1 TRBD2 NA TRBV11-3 TGTGCCAGCAGCCCCAGACTAGCGGACCACAATGAGCAGTTCTTC CASSPRLADHNEQFF
TRBJ2-7 TRBD2 NA TRBV13 TGTGCCAGCAGCTGGGGGGGTTCCGAGCAGTACTTC CASSWGGSEQYF
TRBJ2-1 NA few TRBV5-8 TGTGCCAGCAGCCCGGCGGATGGGGCGCCTTACAATGAGCAGTTCTTC CASSPADGAPYNEQFF
TRBJ2-5 TRBD1 many TRBV6-2/TRBV6-3 TGTGCCAGCAGTTACGGGGACAGGCCCGATGAGACCCAGTACTTC CASSYGDRPDETQYF
TRBJ1-2 TRBD1 many TRBV12-3/TRBV12-4 TGTGCCAGCAGGTCCTTCCGGGACAGGGATGGCTACACCTTC CASRSFRDRDGYTF
TRBJ2-7 NA many TRBV30 TGTGCCTGGAGTAGTGCGGGTGATGCCTACGAGCAGTACTTC CAWSSAGDAYEQYF
TRBJ2-5 TRBD2 NA TRBV9 TGTGCCAGTAGCGTAGGCGGGAGGGAGACCCAGTACTTC CASSVGGRETQYF
TRBJ2-1 TRBD2 few TRBV4-2 TGTGCCAGCAGCCAAGATGGGACTGGCGGGAGGGCCGGCTACAATGAGCAGTTCTTC CASSQDGTGGRAGYNEQFF
TRBJ2-3 NA NA TRBV28 TGTGCCAGCGGGGTAGCGACAGATACGCAGTATTTT CASGVATDTQYF
TRBJ2-7 TRBD2 NA TRBV24-1 TGTGCCACCGAGAGTAAGAGCGGGGGGCGTTCCCACGAGCAGTACTTC CATESKSGGRSHEQYF
TRBJ2-3 NA many TRBV18 TGTGCCAGCTCACCAATAGCGACAGATACGCAGTATTTT CASSPIATDTQYF
TRBJ1-5 NA many TRBV25-1 TGTGCCAGCAGTGACGGAGGAACTAGCAATCAGCCCCAGCATTTT CASSDGGTSNQPQHF
TRBJ1-4 NA NA TRBV4-2 TGTGCCAGCAGCCAAGGGGGGTGGGGAGCAACTAATGAAAAACTGTTTTTT CASSQGGWGATNEKLFF
TRBJ2-7 TRBD1 NA TRBV7-6 TGTGCCAGCAGCCAGGGGGGGACAGGGGGCCGAAACGAGCAGTACTTC CASSQGGTGGRNEQYF
TRBJ2-5 NA NA TRBV6-1 TGTGCCACCCGGCGGGAAGAGACCCAGTACTTC CATRREETQYF
TRBJ2-3 TRBD1 many TRBV19 TGTGCCAGTAGGCTCCGGGACAGGGCGGCAGATACGCAGTATTTT CASRLRDRAADTQYF
TRBJ2-3 NA many TRBV30 TGTGCCTGGAGTGTAGGCAGCATATATACGCAGTATTTT CAWSVGSIYTQYF
TRBJ2-2 NA many TRBV5-1 TGCGCCAGCAGCTTGGAACTCACCGGGGAGCTGTTTTTT CASSLELTGELFF
TRBJ2-7 NA NA TRBV28 TGTGCCAGCAGCTCTAAACAGGGAACCTACGAGCAGTACTTC CASSSKQGTYEQYF
TRBJ2-2 NA many TRBV19 TGTGCCAGCCAATCTAGCTGGAGGGAGCTGTTTTTT CASQSSWRELFF
TRBJ1-6 NA many TRBV28 TGTGCCAGCAGTCCATACCCCCAGGGTGAGAATTCACCCCTCCACTTT CASSPYPQGENSPLHF
TRBJ1-5 TRBD1 many TRBV20-1 TGCAGTGCCCTGGGACAGGGAAATCAGCCCCAGCATTTT CSALGQGNQPQHF